These T cell receptor beta chains were read from a single sample in a study of T cells in localized non-small cell lung cancer. Profiling relied on immunoSEQ multiplex PCR, and the TCRdb table lists in-frame clones only, not all of them. Of about 22,000 clones detected, about nine tenths appear once; the ten largest clones hold 22%. This sample comprised PBMCs, obtained before any cancer treatment. The receptors derive from a man aged 35-69 years with stage II squamous cell lung carcinoma. Both conserved end residues are part of each CDR3. A D gene is named only where the DNA matches it firmly. The size field is filled for only some rows; it gives once, few, many or a size class.

v_call	clone_size	j_call	d_call	cdr3_aa	cdr3_nt
TRBV5-4	-	TRBJ1-2	-	CASSLGGTNYGYTF	TGTGCCAGCAGCTTGGGGGGAACTAACTATGGCTACACCTTC
TRBV7-2	-	TRBJ2-1	TRBD2	CASTSGGPYNEQFF	TGTGCCAGCACTAGCGGGGGGCCTTACAATGAGCAGTTCTTC
TRBV7-9	-	TRBJ2-7	-	CASSLAGLTYEQYF	TGTGCCAGCAGCTTAGCGGGACTTACCTACGAGCAGTACTTC
TRBV28	few	TRBJ2-7	-	CASSLQGREQYF	TGTGCCAGCAGTCTACAGGGCAGGGAGCAGTACTTC
TRBV9	-	TRBJ1-2	-	CASSGLTTGRRINYGYTF	TGTGCCAGCAGCGGGCTAACTACAGGGCGCCGTATTAACTATGGCTACACCTTC
TRBV28	once	TRBJ1-5	-	CASRGASNQPQHF	TGTGCCAGCAGGGGGGCGAGCAATCAGCCCCAGCATTTT
TRBV29-1	-	TRBJ2-3	TRBD1	CSVDGQGADTQYF	TGCAGCGTGGATGGACAGGGAGCAGATACGCAGTATTTT
TRBV7-2	-	TRBJ1-6	-	CASSLSSGHNSPLHF	TGTGCCAGCAGCTTAAGCTCGGGCCATAATTCACCCCTCCACTTT
TRBV5-1	-	TRBJ2-2	-	CASSPGTADRELFF	TGCGCCAGCAGCCCCGGGACGGCGGACCGGGAGCTGTTTTTT
TRBV7-9	-	TRBJ1-2	-	CASSQDGNLGYGYTF	TGTGCCAGCAGCCAGGACGGGAATCTAGGGTATGGCTACACCTTC
TRBV19	-	TRBJ2-2	-	CASSDPGTGELFF	TGTGCCAGTAGTGATCCAGGCACCGGGGAGCTGTTTTTT
TRBV7-8	-	TRBJ2-7	-	CASTTLGGVTYEQYF	TGTGCCAGCACCACGCTGGGCGGGGTTACCTACGAGCAGTACTTC
TRBV5-1	once	TRBJ2-1	-	CASSLGAEPYNEQFF	TGCGCCAGCAGCTTGGGGGCGGAACCTTACAATGAGCAGTTCTTC
TRBV5-4	-	TRBJ2-5	-	CASSWGVQETQYF	TGTGCCAGCAGCTGGGGAGTTCAAGAGACCCAGTACTTC
TRBV6-1	-	TRBJ1-6	-	CASSERSSYNSPLHF	TGTGCCAGCAGTGAACGGAGCTCCTATAATTCACCCCTCCACTTT
TRBV11-3	-	TRBJ2-2	-	CASRLQNTGELFF	TGTGCCAGCAGACTTCAGAACACCGGGGAGCTGTTTTTT
TRBV19	-	TRBJ2-7	-	CASRSQLDSYEQYF	TGTGCCAGTAGGTCTCAACTTGACTCCTACGAGCAGTACTTC
TRBV9	once	TRBJ2-5	TRBD2	CASSERGQETQYF	TGTGCCAGCAGCGAGCGGGGTCAAGAGACCCAGTACTTC
TRBV4-3	once	TRBJ1-2	TRBD1	CASSRGGSRGLHGYTF	TGCGCCAGCAGCCGGGGAGGGAGCAGGGGGCTTCATGGCTACACCTTC
TRBV5-1	-	TRBJ1-4	-	CASSLGDSKNEKLFF	TGCGCCAGCAGCTTGGGGGATTCCAAGAATGAAAAACTGTTTTTT
TRBV10-3	-	TRBJ2-1	-	CAIREEGVYNEQFF	TGTGCCATCAGGGAGGAGGGGGTCTACAATGAGCAGTTCTTC
TRBV19	-	TRBJ1-3	-	CASRAGTTGNTIYF	TGTGCCAGTAGGGCCGGGACTACTGGAAACACCATATATTTT
TRBV27	-	TRBJ2-2	TRBD2	CASSHRGGGTGELFF	TGTGCCAGCAGCCACCGGGGGGGAGGAACCGGGGAGCTGTTTTTT
TRBV5-8	-	TRBJ2-5	-	CASSLVGAETQYF	TGTGCCAGCAGCTTGGTAGGGGCCGAGACCCAGTACTTC
TRBV2	-	TRBJ2-7	-	CASSASTARTYEQYF	TGTGCCAGCAGCGCCTCGACAGCTAGAACCTACGAGCAGTACTTC
TRBV6-1	-	TRBJ1-1	-	CASSEDPPGTEAFF	TGTGCCAGCAGTGAAGATCCCCCCGGGACTGAAGCTTTCTTT
TRBV11-2	-	TRBJ2-1	-	CASSLEGGQFF	TGTGCCAGCAGCTTAGAAGGGGGACAGTTCTTC
TRBV4-3	-	TRBJ2-4	-	CASSQDRDGNIQYF	TGCGCCAGCAGCCAAGACAGGGATGGGAACATTCAGTACTTC
TRBV7-8	-	TRBJ2-2	-	CASSHSRGTGELFF	TGTGCCAGCAGCCACTCACGGGGCACCGGGGAGCTGTTTTTT
TRBV10-3	-	TRBJ2-1	-	CAIQRGEYNEQFF	TGTGCCATTCAAAGGGGCGAGTACAATGAGCAGTTCTTC
TRBV19	-	TRBJ1-1	-	CASSSLLGPREAFF	TGTGCCAGTAGTAGCCTTCTCGGGCCCCGTGAGGCTTTCTTT
TRBV30	-	TRBJ1-3	-	CAWSVGSSGNTIYF	TGTGCCTGGAGTGTAGGTAGCTCTGGAAACACCATATATTTT
TRBV20-1	-	TRBJ2-7	-	CSGLRSYEQYF	TGCAGCGGTCTAAGGTCCTACGAGCAGTACTTC
TRBV19	-	TRBJ1-1	-	CASRDRALRNTEAFF	TGTGCCAGTAGGGATAGGGCGTTGAGGAACACTGAAGCTTTCTTT